This T cell receptor (beta chain) was identified during a study of blood T cell repertoires in COVID-19. As to this clone: Within the sample, other DNA sequences also encode this same CDR3.

The data were produced by immunoSEQ multiplex PCR, yet TCRdb's version contains in-frame clones alone and is incomplete. The table has around 190,000 clones, 88% seen once. Germline CDR1 and CDR2: SNHLY and FYNNEI. V gave up 6 bases and J gave up 2 bases, with 4 bases separating them. The CDR3 extends over 11 amino acids. This clonotype was obtained from a man younger than 35 with active or convalescent COVID-19. The rearrangement links TRBV2 to TRBJ1-1; D gene unclear. Sequenced: peripheral blood. The DNA of the CDR3 is TGTGCCAGCAGCCTTAACACTGAAGCTTTCTTT. Translation: CASSLNTEAFF.